This TCR beta chain is from a study of cytomegalovirus exposure and HLA in healthy donors (dated by TCRdb to 2016 to 2017). About the investigation overall: In an earlier analysis of fewer than 750 of the donors, around 300 Gb of sequence data and 90 million to 130 million unique TCR beta sequences from 180 million or so T cells were reported. An earlier analysis of 587 of the donors applied high-throughput TCR beta sequencing to assess whether each TCR beta V gene segment acted as functional or pseudogenic. The study was designed to test whether signatures of past pathogen exposure could be identified by cataloging public T cell receptors. Using immunosequencing, the study profiled T cell repertoires from 500 to 800 subjects and related those repertoires to cytomegalovirus serostatus. Donor age, sex, ethnicity and CMV serostatus were compiled together with the repertoire data. Typing coverage varied by locus: about 620-640 donors for A, B, C, DRB1 and DQB1; approximately 560 for DQA1; about 590 for DPA1; roughly 450 for DPB1. About five DR-DQ haplotypes were treated as single units for association and clustering because of strong linkage in the cohort. In the later analysis, no new phenotypic data were used to find candidate immune exposures; instead, reliance was placed on TCR beta sequences and their occurrence across donors. In a later genetic analysis, genome-wide SNP genotypes for about 65% of the roughly 700 donors were used, and that subset was treated as a discovery cohort. All discovery cohort repertoires had been generated using a single sequencing platform. Besides the first cohort of approximately 670 subjects, a separate validation cohort made up of 120 different subjects was used. To study patterns of TCR occurrence, a later analysis re-analyzed previously published TCR beta repertoires from several hundred donors and added high-resolution HLA genotyping. Among the approximately 430 genotyped donors, around 81% belonged to the genetic ancestry cluster associated with self-reported Caucasian donors. The study combined high-throughput TCR immunosequencing, statistical association of individual TCRs with disease status, and machine learning to predict cytomegalovirus infection status. HLA typing included class I and class II loci at four-digit resolution. Across 300 to 500 genotyped donors of the cohort, an average of 235,054 unique TCR beta nucleotide sequences per donor were sequenced, and 15% to 20% of those sequences were non-productive. Around 320 gigabases of sequencing data and 78 million or so unique TCR sequences were included in an early release covering about 600 HLA-typed donors.

What the research found in general, with its limitations: A later analysis reported that several top co-occurrence clusters appeared linked to parvovirus B19, influenza, CMV and Epstein-Barr virus. Because HLA typing was missing for some donors at each locus, association tests included only the typed subset. A total of 164 TCR beta chains were listed by the study as associated with cytomegalovirus. A later genetic analysis reported fewer N-insertions in productive TCRs among donors in an Asian-associated ancestry cluster than the approximately 700-donor mean. A further reported finding was that TCR beta sequences accurately predicted the HLA-A and HLA-B alleles for most subjects in the first cohort. In a later analysis, HLA-associated TCR beta chains were found to be more clonally expanded and to have lower generation probabilities than equally common non-associated chains. A few of the identified cytomegalovirus-associated TCR beta chains were confirmed in vitro to be specific for cytomegalovirus antigens. Presence/absence analyses assumed roughly uniform sequencing depth across donors, an assumption that may not hold. A later genetic analysis associated a missense DCLRE1C variant with V-gene and J-gene trimming of TCR beta chains, and an independent cohort replicated the association. Cytomegalovirus status was reported to be diagnosed by the classifier with high specificity and sensitivity in both the original and validation cohorts. A group of highly shared sequence variants was considered likely to be a technical artifact of the sequencing pipeline. Roughly 17 rarely observed V segments, including chromosome 9 orphons, were excluded from the earlier analysis of approximately 500 of the donors because counts were too low. Strong co-occurrence of HLA alleles, especially DR and DQ, made assigning TCR associations to individual alleles difficult. In a later analysis, the rate of TCR association differed among HLA loci, with DRB1 alleles having the most associated TCRs and HLA-C alleles having the fewest. Immune exposure information for the cohort was limited to CMV serostatus. While some public TCRs were present in many individuals, most TCR sequences turned up only very rarely across donors. Specific HLA alleles were associated with 16,951 TCR beta sequences at a false discovery rate of 0.05 in a later analysis. Only TCR beta chains were sequenced in this cohort, and the absence of alpha or paired-chain data limited detectable features. The authors suggested that the approach could potentially be generalized to other disease states and immunological phenotypes. Most CMV-associated TCR beta chains appeared to be HLA-restricted in a later analysis, and the HLA associations seemed to be driven largely by CMV exposure. In an earlier analysis of about 550 of the donors, most TCR beta V segments were observed in productive rearrangements about 87% or about 30% of the time, broadly matching IMGT annotations. Correlated functional status among segregating V segments might reflect linkage disequilibrium, but an unknown experimental factor could not be ruled out. The 87-base-pair reads could not distinguish some IMGT-functional V segments, including TRBV6-2 and TRBV6-3, so those segments were excluded.

The library was produced with the immunoSEQ multiplex PCR assay. A mixture of 60 forward primers for TCR Vbeta segments and 13 reverse primers for TCR Jbeta segments was used in the multiplex PCR. A multiplex PCR assay on genomic DNA amplified the CDR3 region of rearranged TCR beta genes. The Illumina HiSeq System was used to sequence the amplified TCR beta libraries as 87-base-pair reads. In the paper's pipeline: In a later analysis, tens of millions of unique TCR beta chains were counted across the roughly 670 repertoires, and roughly 11 million of these chains were shared by at least two donors. To remove PCR and sequencing errors, raw reads were error-corrected and collapsed into unique sequences using a nearest-neighbor algorithm that merged closely related sequences. V, D and J gene segments were assigned by aligning CDR3 sequences to IMGT reference sequences. For a sequence to be retained, at least a six-nucleotide match to both a V gene segment and a J gene segment was required. Rearrangements were classified as productive when the CDR3 lacked stop codons and remained in frame with V and J, and all other rearrangements were classified as non-productive. Following IMGT convention, CDR3 was defined as the stretch from the second conserved V-encoded cysteine to the conserved J-encoded phenylalanine. Sequences without an unambiguous match to a single V gene segment were excluded from the earlier analysis of about 630 of the donors. In an earlier analysis of approximately 560 of the donors, a V segment was called functional when productive rearrangements were above 56.7%, and segregating when the standard deviation between donors exceeded 5%. A statistical classification framework was developed to diagnose cytomegalovirus status using the catalog of TCR beta chain sequences. In a later analysis, TCR nucleotide sequences were compared against IMGT/GENE-DB human TR gene sequences so that V and J genes could be assigned. The TCRdist pipeline was used in a later analysis to assign CDR3 sequences and most-parsimonious VDJ recombination scenarios. In a later analysis, every TCR beta chain was defined by the combination of its CDR3 amino acid sequence and its V-gene family, and reads without a unique V-gene family were dropped. To address suspected cross-contamination and a sequencing artifact, a later analysis removed approximately 590 highly shared, low-generation-probability nucleotide sequences. For each public chain, a later analysis derived a clonal expansion index from normalized ranks of inferred template counts within each repertoire. A later analysis computed generation probabilities with a VDJ recombination model fitted to out-of-frame rearrangements, and checked the results against IGoR. A later analysis scored TCR-TCR, TCR-HLA and TCR-CMV co-occurrence with hypergeometric tests, applying a repertoire-size bias correction to TCR pairs. A later analysis estimated false discovery rates by permuting HLA or CMV assignments 20 times. In a later analysis, co-occurring TCRs were grouped using DBSCAN, and TCRdist sequence similarity was added for clustering within HLA-allele-positive subsets. For co-occurrence clustering, repertoires with fewer than 30,000 or more than 120,000 public chains were excluded, along with about five repertoires with anomalous nucleotide sharing. Drawn from immuneACCESS, this table holds only the in-frame rearrangements with V and J called that TCRdb kept. Clones are partly lost; checked studies trace under half to an unresolved V gene and leave the rest unexplained. D and trimming come from the DNA, and the V and J calls and clone size come from that table. The sample contains nearly 65,000 clones, approximately 70% of them found a single time. The leading ten clones occupy roughly 5.9% of the sample.

A note on this clone: The antigen this receptor binds is unknown. No much larger clone is present one base from it, and per-base qualities are unavailable.

In total, 666 healthy bone marrow donors made up the cohort. All cohort members were sampled while nominally healthy, although unrecorded immune exposures were likely present. The donor tested CMV seronegative and was one of the 352 seronegative cohort members. Each donor provided a peripheral blood sample, and peripheral blood mononuclear cells were used for TCR beta sequencing. Genomic DNA was extracted from the blood cell samples with the Qiagen DNeasy Blood Extraction Kit. The V end loses 3 bases and the J end loses 5 bases, and a stretch of 10 bases separates them. The CDR3 sequence holds 12 residues, the cysteine and phenylalanine included. The retained sequence is limited to the CDR3, 36 bases, with the frame set at the first base. Taken from the germline V gene (reference sequence), the CDR1 and CDR2 loops are GTSNPN and SVGIG.

This TCR was recovered from a man in his fifties in good health and CMV-seronegative. The sequence joins TRBV30 to TRBJ2-5, and perhaps TRBD2 as D gene, on 6 matching bases. Sequencing input: PBMCs. The sequenced DNA is TGTGCCTGGAGGGGAGGAGGGGAGACCCAGTACTTC. This yields the protein CAWRGGGETQYF.